The clone carrying this T cell receptor (beta chain) was seen just once. Original handling: Reference gene primer amplification gave estimated nucleated cell counts. The table came from immunoSEQ multiplex PCR; TCRdb's copy has only in-frame clones and leaves some out. V and J calls plus clone size are reproduced from that table; the DNA served to infer D and trimming. The sample consists of tens of thousands of clones, 88% of them appearing once. This sample stems from a study of blood T cell repertoires in COVID-19. Study details: COVID-19 samples, acute and convalescent, were from the United States, Italy and Spain. From T cells, B-cell-depleted T cells, or PBMCs came the material, which was cDNA or gDNA.

The specimen sequenced was peripheral blood. This TCR came from a human donor in a cohort sampled during active COVID-19.

CDR3 region: CASILERENEQFF. The CDR3 nucleotides read TGTGCCAGTATACTTGAGAGGGAGAATGAGCAGTTCTTC. The chain is built from TRBV2 and TRBJ2-1; possibly TRBD2 for D (5 bases). Trimming removed 9 bases at V and 7 bases at J, with 16 bases between. Germline V CDR1 and CDR2: SNHLY, FYNNEI. CDR3 size: 13 residues.